This T cell receptor (beta chain) was observed in a study of blood T cell repertoires in COVID-19. Study information: COVID-19 samples, acute and convalescent, were from the United States, Italy and Spain. Sources were T cells, B-cell-depleted T cells, or PBMCs; the material itself was cDNA or gDNA.

The CDR3 runs to 13 residues. Germline values: CDR1 MNHEY, CDR2 SMNVEV (reference sequence). V lost 6 bases and J 10 bases, leaving 13 bases between the germline ends. Per the original data handling: From reference gene primer amplification, estimates of nucleated cell counts were derived. TCRdb keeps only in-frame clones here, not all; method: immunoSEQ multiplex PCR. The V and J calls and clone size come from that table; D and trimming were worked out from the DNA. Found here are roughly 260,000 clones, roughly 86% of them singletons; the top ten hold approximately 9.8%. This rearrangement joins TRBV27 to TRBJ1-6; maybe TRBD1 (6 bases). The specimen was peripheral blood. The clonotype was recovered from a middle-aged man who had recovered from COVID-19. The CDR3 DNA is TGTGCCAGCAGCAGGGGAGTAGAGTCACCCCTCCACTTT. Encoded protein: CASSRGVESPLHF.